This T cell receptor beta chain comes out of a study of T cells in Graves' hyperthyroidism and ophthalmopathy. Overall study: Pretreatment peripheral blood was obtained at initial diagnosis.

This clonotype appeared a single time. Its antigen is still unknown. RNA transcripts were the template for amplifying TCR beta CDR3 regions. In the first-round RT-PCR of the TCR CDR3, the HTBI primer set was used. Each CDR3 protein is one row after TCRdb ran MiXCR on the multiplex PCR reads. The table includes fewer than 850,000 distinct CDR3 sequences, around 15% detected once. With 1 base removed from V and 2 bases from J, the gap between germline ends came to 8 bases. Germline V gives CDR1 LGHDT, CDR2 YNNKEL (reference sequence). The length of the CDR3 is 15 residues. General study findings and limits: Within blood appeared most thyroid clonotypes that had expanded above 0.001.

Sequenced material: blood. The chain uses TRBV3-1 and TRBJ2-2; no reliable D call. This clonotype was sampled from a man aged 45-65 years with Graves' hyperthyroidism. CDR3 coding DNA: TGTGCCAGCAGCCAAGCTGGGTCTAACACCGGGGAGCTGTTTTTT. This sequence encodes CASSQAGSNTGELFF.